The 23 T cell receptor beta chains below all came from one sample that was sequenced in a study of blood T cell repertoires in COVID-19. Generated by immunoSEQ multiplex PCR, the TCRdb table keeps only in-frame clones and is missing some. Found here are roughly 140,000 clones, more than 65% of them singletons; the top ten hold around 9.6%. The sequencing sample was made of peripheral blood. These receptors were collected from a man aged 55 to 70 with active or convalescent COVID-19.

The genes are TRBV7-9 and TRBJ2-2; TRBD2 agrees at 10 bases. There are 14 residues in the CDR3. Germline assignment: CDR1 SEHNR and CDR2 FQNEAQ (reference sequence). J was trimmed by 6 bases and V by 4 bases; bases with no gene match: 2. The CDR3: CASSSGLAPGELFF. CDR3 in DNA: TGTGCCAGCAGCTCGGGACTAGCGCCCGGGGAGCTGTTTTTT.

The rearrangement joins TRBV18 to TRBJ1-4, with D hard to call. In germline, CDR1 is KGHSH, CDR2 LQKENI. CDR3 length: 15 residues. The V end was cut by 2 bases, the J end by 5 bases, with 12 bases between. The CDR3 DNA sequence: TGTGCCAGCTCACCATCGACGGGAAACAATGAAAAACTGTTTTTT. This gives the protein CASSPSTGNNEKLFF.

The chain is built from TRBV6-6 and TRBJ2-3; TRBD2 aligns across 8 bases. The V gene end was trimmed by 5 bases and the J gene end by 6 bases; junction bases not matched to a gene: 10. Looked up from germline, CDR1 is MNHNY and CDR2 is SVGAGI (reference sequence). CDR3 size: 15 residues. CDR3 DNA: TGTGCCAGCAGTCCCCAAGCGGGAGCCTTTGATACGCAGTATTTT. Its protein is CASSPQAGAFDTQYF.

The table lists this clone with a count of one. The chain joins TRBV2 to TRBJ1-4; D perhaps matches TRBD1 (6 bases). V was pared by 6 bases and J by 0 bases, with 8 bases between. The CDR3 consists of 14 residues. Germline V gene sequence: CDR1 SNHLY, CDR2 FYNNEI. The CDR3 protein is CASRRDTTNEKLFF. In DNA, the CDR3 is TGTGCCAGCAGGAGGGACACAACTAATGAAAAACTGTTTTTT.

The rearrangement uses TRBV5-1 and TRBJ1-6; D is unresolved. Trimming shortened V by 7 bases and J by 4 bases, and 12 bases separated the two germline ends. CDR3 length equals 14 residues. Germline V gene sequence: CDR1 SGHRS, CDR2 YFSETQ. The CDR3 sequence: CASRPDFYNSPLHF. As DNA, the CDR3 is TGCGCCAGCCGCCCGGACTTTTATAATTCACCCCTCCACTTT.

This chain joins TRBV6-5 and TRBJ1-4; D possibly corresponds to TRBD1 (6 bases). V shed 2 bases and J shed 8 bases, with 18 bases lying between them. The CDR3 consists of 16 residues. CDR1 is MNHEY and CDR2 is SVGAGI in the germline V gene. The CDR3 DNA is TGTGCCAGCAGTTACGGGGGGGGCTGGGGACAAGAAAAACTGTTTTTT. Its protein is CASSYGGGWGQEKLFF.

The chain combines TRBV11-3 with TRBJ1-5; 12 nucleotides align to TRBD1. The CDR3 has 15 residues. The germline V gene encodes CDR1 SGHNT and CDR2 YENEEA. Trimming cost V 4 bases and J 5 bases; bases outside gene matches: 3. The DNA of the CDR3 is TGTGCCAGCAGCTCTGGGACAGGGGGCCATCAGCCCCAGCATTTT. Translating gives CASSSGTGGHQPQHF.

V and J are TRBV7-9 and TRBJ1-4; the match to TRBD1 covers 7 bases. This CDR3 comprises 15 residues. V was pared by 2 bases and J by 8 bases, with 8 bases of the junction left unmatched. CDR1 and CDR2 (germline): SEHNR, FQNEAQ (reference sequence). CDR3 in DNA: TGTGCCAGCAGCTTACTGACAGGGACGGACGAAAAACTGTTTTTT. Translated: CASSLLTGTDEKLFF.

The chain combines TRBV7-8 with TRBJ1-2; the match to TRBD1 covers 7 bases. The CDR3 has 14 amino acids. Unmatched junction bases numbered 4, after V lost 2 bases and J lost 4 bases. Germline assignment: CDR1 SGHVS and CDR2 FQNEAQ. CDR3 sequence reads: CASSLQRTGYGYTF. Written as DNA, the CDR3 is TGTGCCAGCAGCTTACAAAGGACAGGCTATGGCTACACCTTC.

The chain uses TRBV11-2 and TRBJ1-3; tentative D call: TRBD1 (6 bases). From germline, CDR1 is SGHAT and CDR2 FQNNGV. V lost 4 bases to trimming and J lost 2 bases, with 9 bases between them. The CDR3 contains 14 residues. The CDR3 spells CASSYDRTGNTIYF. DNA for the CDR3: TGTGCCAGCAGCTACGACAGGACTGGAAACACCATATATTTT.

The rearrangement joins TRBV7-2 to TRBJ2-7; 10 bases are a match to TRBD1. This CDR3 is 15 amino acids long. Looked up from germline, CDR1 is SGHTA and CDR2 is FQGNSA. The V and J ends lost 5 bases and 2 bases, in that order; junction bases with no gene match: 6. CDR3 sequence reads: CASSNPGTGAYEQYF. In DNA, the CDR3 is TGTGCCAGCAGCAATCCCGGGACAGGGGCCTACGAGCAGTACTTC.

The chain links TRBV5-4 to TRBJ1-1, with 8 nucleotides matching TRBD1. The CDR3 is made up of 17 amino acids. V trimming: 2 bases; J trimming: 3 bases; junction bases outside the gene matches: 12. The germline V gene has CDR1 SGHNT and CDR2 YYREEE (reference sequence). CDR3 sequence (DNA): TGTGCCAGCAGCTTACGGTTGACAGGGGCCAGGGACACTGAAGCTTTCTTT. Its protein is CASSLRLTGARDTEAFF.

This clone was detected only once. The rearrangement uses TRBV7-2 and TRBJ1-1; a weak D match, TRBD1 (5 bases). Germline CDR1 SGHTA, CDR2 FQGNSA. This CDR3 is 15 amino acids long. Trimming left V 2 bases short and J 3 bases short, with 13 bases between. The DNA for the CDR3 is TGTGCCAGCAGCTTAACTCTGGGGGAGGACACTGAAGCTTTCTTT. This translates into CASSLTLGEDTEAFF.

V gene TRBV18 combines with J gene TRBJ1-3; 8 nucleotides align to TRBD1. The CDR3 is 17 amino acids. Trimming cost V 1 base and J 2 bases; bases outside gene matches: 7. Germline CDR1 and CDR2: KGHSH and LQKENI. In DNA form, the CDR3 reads TGTGCCAGCTCACCACTTCCGGACAGGGTTGCTGGAAACACCATATATTTT. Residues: CASSPLPDRVAGNTIYF.

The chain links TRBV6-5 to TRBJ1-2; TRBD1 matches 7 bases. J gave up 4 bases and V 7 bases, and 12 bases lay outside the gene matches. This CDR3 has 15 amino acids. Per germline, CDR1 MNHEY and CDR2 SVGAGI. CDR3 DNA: TGTGCCAGCACCCCTAAACGGACAGGACTCTATGGCTACACCTTC. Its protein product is CASTPKRTGLYGYTF.

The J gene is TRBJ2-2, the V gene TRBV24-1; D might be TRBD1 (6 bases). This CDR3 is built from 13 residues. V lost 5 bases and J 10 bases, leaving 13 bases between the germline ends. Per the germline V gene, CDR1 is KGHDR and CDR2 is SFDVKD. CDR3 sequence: CATSARTEKELFF. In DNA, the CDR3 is TGTGCCACCAGTGCCCGGACAGAAAAGGAGCTGTTTTTT.

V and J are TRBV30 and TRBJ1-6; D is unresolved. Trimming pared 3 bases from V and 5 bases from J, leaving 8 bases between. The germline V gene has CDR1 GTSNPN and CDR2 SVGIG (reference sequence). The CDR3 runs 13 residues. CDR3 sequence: CAWSEQNNSPLHF. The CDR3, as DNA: TGTGCCTGGAGCGAACAGAATAATTCACCCCTCCACTTT.

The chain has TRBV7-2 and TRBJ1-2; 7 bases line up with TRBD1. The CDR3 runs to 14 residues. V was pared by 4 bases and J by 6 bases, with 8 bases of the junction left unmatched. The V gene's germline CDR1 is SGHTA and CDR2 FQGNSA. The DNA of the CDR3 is TGTGCCAGCAGCTCCCGACAGGGATGGAATGGCTACACCTTC. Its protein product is CASSSRQGWNGYTF.

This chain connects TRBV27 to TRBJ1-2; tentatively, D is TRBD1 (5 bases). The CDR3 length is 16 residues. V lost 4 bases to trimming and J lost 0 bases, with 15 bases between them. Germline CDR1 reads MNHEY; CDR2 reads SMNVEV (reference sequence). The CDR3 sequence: CASSSEGGVSNYGYTF. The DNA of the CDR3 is TGTGCCAGCAGTTCCGAAGGAGGGGTCTCTAACTATGGCTACACCTTC.

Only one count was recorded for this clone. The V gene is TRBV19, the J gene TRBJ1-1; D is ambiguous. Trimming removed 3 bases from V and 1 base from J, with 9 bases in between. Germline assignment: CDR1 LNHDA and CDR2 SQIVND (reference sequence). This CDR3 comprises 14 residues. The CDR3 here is CASSMGSQNTEAFF. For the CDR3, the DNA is TGTGCCAGTAGTATGGGCAGCCAGAACACTGAAGCTTTCTTT.

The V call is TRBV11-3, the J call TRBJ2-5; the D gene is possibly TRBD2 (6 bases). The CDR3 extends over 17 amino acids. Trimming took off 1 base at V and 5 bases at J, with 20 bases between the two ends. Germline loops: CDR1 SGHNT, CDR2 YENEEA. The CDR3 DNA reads TGTGCCAGCAGCTTAGGGGTCTGGGACTTCCTCGAGGAGACCCAGTACTTC. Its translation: CASSLGVWDFLEETQYF.

The CDR3 DNA reads TGTGCCAGCAGTGAACACCGGGACACCCTTCAAGAGACCCAGTACTTC. Protein: CASSEHRDTLQETQYF. The chain combines TRBV6-1 with TRBJ2-5, with D tentatively TRBD1 (6 bases). Trimming left V 2 bases short and J 2 bases short, with 15 bases between. Looked up from germline, CDR1 is MNHNS and CDR2 is SASEGT. The CDR3 covers 16 residues.

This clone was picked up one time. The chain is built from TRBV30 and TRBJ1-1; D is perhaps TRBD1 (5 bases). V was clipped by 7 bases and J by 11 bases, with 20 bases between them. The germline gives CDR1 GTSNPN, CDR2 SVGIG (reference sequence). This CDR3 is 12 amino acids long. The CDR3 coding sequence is TGTGCCTCCCCGGACACGGCGGGATGGGCTTTCTTT. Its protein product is CASPDTAGWAFF.